These T cell receptor beta chains were read from a single sample in a study of cytotoxic CD8 clonotypes in ibrutinib-treated CLL. The protocol was immunoSEQ multiplex PCR, while the TCRdb copy is restricted to in-frame clones and leaves out a portion. Found here are about 310,000 clones, 80% of them singletons; the top ten hold 6.5% to 8.5%. The specimen was PBMCs, collected before ibrutinib treatment. These receptors all come from a human donor with chronic lymphocytic leukemia. Each CDR3 is given with its conserved first and last residue. Each record gives: clone size, D gene, V gene, J gene, CDR3 DNA, CDR3 protein. A D gene is named only where the DNA matches it firmly. A clone size is listed for some rows: how often the clone was seen (once, few, many), or a class if it is expanded.

once,-,TRBV25-1,TRBJ2-1,TGTGCCAGCAGTGGCGCGGAGTTTTCTGAGCAGTTCTTC,CASSGAEFSEQFF
-,TRBD1,TRBV19,TRBJ2-7,TGTGCCAGTAGTCCGAAGACAGGGGGTTACGAGCAGTACTTC,CASSPKTGGYEQYF
-,-,TRBV10-1,TRBJ2-7,TGCGCCAGCAGTGACGGGACCGCAACCTACGAGCAGTACTTC,CASSDGTATYEQYF
-,TRBD1,TRBV9,TRBJ2-7,TGTGCCAGCAGCCCCATAGCGACAGGGGGCGCTTTCGAGCAGTACTTC,CASSPIATGGAFEQYF
few,-,TRBV5-1,TRBJ2-7,TGCGCCAGCAGCTTAAACTACGAGCAGTACTTC,CASSLNYEQYF
-,-,TRBV5-1,TRBJ2-1,TGCGCCAGCAGCGACCTGGGCTTCTACAATGAGCAGTTCTTC,CASSDLGFYNEQFF
-,TRBD1,TRBV5-1,TRBJ2-5,TGCGCCAGCAGCTCTACAGGGGAAGAGACCCAGTACTTC,CASSSTGEETQYF
-,TRBD1,TRBV11-2,TRBJ2-6,TGTGCCAGCAGCTTAGTTCGGGACAGGAGATTCTCTGGGGCCAACGTCCTGACTTTC,CASSLVRDRRFSGANVLTF
-,TRBD2,TRBV29-1,TRBJ2-1,TGCAGCCCCTGGGGGGGGGTTAATGAGCAGTTCTTC,CSPWGGVNEQFF
-,-,TRBV18,TRBJ1-1,TGTGCCAGCTCCCAACGGAAAGGGGGGAACACTGAAGCTTTCTTT,CASSQRKGGNTEAFF
few,-,TRBV11-2,TRBJ2-7,TGTGCCAGCAGCTTGTACAGGGAATCCGACGAGCAGTACTTC,CASSLYRESDEQYF
-,TRBD2,TRBV4-2,TRBJ2-1,TGTGCCAGCAGGCGGGTAGCGGGATCAAATGAGCAGTTCTTC,CASRRVAGSNEQFF
-,TRBD1,TRBV5-1,TRBJ2-7,TGCGCCAGCAGCACGGGCGCGACAGGGGGCATGTACTTC,CASSTGATGGMYF
-,-,TRBV28,TRBJ1-3,TGTGCCAGCAAAAGACCTCGGGGGGGAAACACCATATATTTT,CASKRPRGGNTIYF
-,-,TRBV6-1,TRBJ2-3,TGTGCCAGCAGTGAAGGACCCGAACAACGGACGCAGTATTTT,CASSEGPEQRTQYF
-,-,TRBV28,TRBJ2-7,TGTGCCAGCAGGCTGGGGGGTATCTCCGAGCAGTACTTC,CASRLGGISEQYF
-,TRBD2,TRBV7-2,TRBJ2-1,TGTGCCAGCAGCCCCTTTGGACTAGCGGGAGCCGATTACAATGAGCAGTTCTTC,CASSPFGLAGADYNEQFF
-,-,TRBV6-1,TRBJ2-3,TGTGCCAGCAGTGACCGACGACATCGGACAGATACGCAGTATTTT,CASSDRRHRTDTQYF
-,-,TRBV9,TRBJ2-3,TGTGCCAGCAGCCCCACCGAGCGGGCAGATACGCAGTATTTT,CASSPTERADTQYF
-,-,TRBV2,TRBJ2-7,TGTGCCAGCACGGGGAGCTCCTACGAGCAGTACTTC,CASTGSSYEQYF
once,-,TRBV4-2,TRBJ2-5,TGTGCCAGCAGCCAAGAGGAGGGAGTTTGGGAGACCCAGTACTTC,CASSQEEGVWETQYF
-,-,TRBV19,TRBJ1-1,TGTGCCAGTAGTCTTATCCCCAGAACGTCGTTGAACACTGAAGCTTTCTTT,CASSLIPRTSLNTEAFF
-,-,TRBV5-1,TRBJ2-7,TGCGCCAGCAGCTCGCTAGTCAGGTACGAGCAGTACTTC,CASSSLVRYEQYF
-,-,TRBV27,TRBJ2-1,TGTGCCAGCAGTTCCGCCAATGAGCGTGAGCAGTTCTTC,CASSSANEREQFF
-,TRBD2,TRBV5-4,TRBJ2-2,TGTGCCAGCAGCCAACCCGGGACTACCTACACCGGGGAGCTGTTTTTT,CASSQPGTTYTGELFF
-,TRBD1,TRBV29-1,TRBJ2-7,TGCAGCGTTGCCCCCAGGGGGCTGAGCTCCTACGAGCAGTACTTC,CSVAPRGLSSYEQYF
-,-,TRBV7-9,TRBJ2-5,TGTGCCAGCAGCGTACTAAAGAGCCAGGGGGAGACCCAGTACTTC,CASSVLKSQGETQYF
many,-,TRBV7-9,TRBJ1-1,TGTGCCAGCAGGTCCCAGATAAACACTGAAGCTTTCTTT,CASRSQINTEAFF
-,-,TRBV6-1,TRBJ1-5,TGTGCCAGCAGCGCACAGGAAAGTCAGCCCCAGCATTTT,CASSAQESQPQHF
-,-,TRBV18,TRBJ1-2,TGTGCCAGCTCACCGGAGGGAAGTGGCTACACCTTC,CASSPEGSGYTF
once,TRBD1,TRBV27,TRBJ1-1,TGTGCCAGCAGTTCAATGACAGGGGGTTCCACTGAAGCTTTCTTT,CASSSMTGGSTEAFF
-,-,TRBV15,TRBJ1-4,TGTGCCACCAGAGAGACAGCCTTCGGAGAAAAACTGTTTTTT,CATRETAFGEKLFF
few,-,TRBV19,TRBJ1-1,TGTGCCAGTAGTATAGCCAAGAACACTGAAGCTTTCTTT,CASSIAKNTEAFF
few,-,TRBV2,TRBJ2-4,TGTGCCAGCAGTGACCGGGAGCCCAAAAACATTCAGTACTTC,CASSDREPKNIQYF
-,-,TRBV4-3,TRBJ1-4,TGCGCCAGCAGCCAAACAGGGTTAGGTGAAAAACTGTTTTTT,CASSQTGLGEKLFF
few,TRBD1,TRBV19,TRBJ1-2,TGTGCCAGTAGTACGGCCAGGGACAGGGGGCGAAGAGGCTACACCTTC,CASSTARDRGRRGYTF
once,-,TRBV30,TRBJ1-1,TGTGCCTGGAGTGTAAGGCTGCAGACGAACACTGAAGCTTTCTTT,CAWSVRLQTNTEAFF
-,-,TRBV27,TRBJ2-2,TGTGCCAGCGAGAGTGTCGGGGAGCTGTTTTTT,CASESVGELFF
-,-,TRBV9,TRBJ2-1,TGTGCCAGCAGCGTATCCCCTCTGCGGGGACCACGTGAGCAGTTCTTC,CASSVSPLRGPREQFF
-,TRBD2,TRBV7-3,TRBJ2-3,TGTGCCAGCAGCTTAACTAGCGGGGTTCAGGATACGCAGTATTTT,CASSLTSGVQDTQYF
-,TRBD1,TRBV9,TRBJ1-1,TGTGCCAGCAGCGTACAAGGACAGGGCTGGACTGAAGCTTTCTTT,CASSVQGQGWTEAFF
-,-,TRBV11-3,TRBJ2-7,TGTGCCAGCAGCTTCACGGGGGAAGACGAGCAGTACTTC,CASSFTGEDEQYF
-,-,TRBV29-1,TRBJ2-7,TGCAGCGTTGTACGGTTTGGGGAAGCCTACGAGCAGTACTTC,CSVVRFGEAYEQYF
-,-,TRBV7-9,TRBJ2-3,TGTGCCAGCAGCCAGAATTTCGGTACGCAGTATTTT,CASSQNFGTQYF
-,-,TRBV18,TRBJ1-2,TGTGCCAGCTCACCACCGGTGAGGGATGGCTACACCTTC,CASSPPVRDGYTF
-,-,TRBV11-3,TRBJ2-1,TGTGCCAGCAGCTTAGGGGGGAGTGGCAATGAGCAGTTCTTC,CASSLGGSGNEQFF
few,TRBD2,TRBV6-5,TRBJ2-2,TGTGCCAGCAGCTTAGCGGGAGCGAACACCGGGGAGCTGTTTTTT,CASSLAGANTGELFF
-,TRBD2,TRBV29-1,TRBJ2-2,TGCAGCGTTGAAGATTTTGCGGGAGGGGTCACCGGGGAGCTGTTTTTT,CSVEDFAGGVTGELFF
-,TRBD2,TRBV27,TRBJ2-5,TGTGCCAGCAGTGGACTAGCGGAGTACCAAGAGACCCAGTACTTC,CASSGLAEYQETQYF
-,TRBD2,TRBV9,TRBJ2-3,TGTGCCAGCAGCGTAGGGACTAGTGGTATTGATACGCAGTATTTT,CASSVGTSGIDTQYF